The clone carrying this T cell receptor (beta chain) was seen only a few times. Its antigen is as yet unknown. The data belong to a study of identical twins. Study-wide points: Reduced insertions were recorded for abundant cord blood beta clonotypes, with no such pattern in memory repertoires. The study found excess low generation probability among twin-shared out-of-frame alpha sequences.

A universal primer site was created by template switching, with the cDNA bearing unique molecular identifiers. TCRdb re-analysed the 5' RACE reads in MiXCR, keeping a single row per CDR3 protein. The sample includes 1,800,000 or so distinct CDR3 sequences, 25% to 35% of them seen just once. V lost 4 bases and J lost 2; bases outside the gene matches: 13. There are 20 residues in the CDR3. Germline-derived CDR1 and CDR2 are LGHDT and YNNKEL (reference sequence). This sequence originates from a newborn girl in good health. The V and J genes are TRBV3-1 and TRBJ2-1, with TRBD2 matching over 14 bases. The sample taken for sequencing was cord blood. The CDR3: CASSPLTGTSGRRTYNEQFF. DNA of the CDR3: TGTGCCAGCAGCCCCTTAACCGGGACTAGCGGGAGACGGACCTACAATGAGCAGTTCTTC.